The 15 T cell receptor beta chains in this list originate from one sample, sequenced in a study of cytomegalovirus exposure and HLA in healthy donors. The PCR used 60 Vbeta and 13 Jbeta primers. Profiling relied on immunoSEQ multiplex PCR, and the TCRdb table lists in-frame clones only, not all of them. Recorded here are about 130,000 clones; the top ten clones represent roughly 2.7%. Sequenced: PBMCs. These receptors originate from a young man in good health and CMV-seronegative.

The chain uses TRBV29-1 and TRBJ1-2; tentatively, D is TRBD1 (6 bases). Per the germline V gene, CDR1 is SQVTM and CDR2 is ANQGSEA. The CDR3 contains 14 residues. Trimming took off 5 bases at V and 4 bases at J, with 17 bases between the two ends. The chain's CDR3 is CSVTDRFLSYGYTF. The CDR3 region has the DNA TGCAGCGTTACCGACAGGTTTCTTAGCTATGGCTACACCTTC.

The chain uses TRBV19 and TRBJ2-2; 8 bases align to TRBD1. The CDR3 is made up of 16 amino acids. Germline V CDR1 and CDR2: LNHDA, SQIVND (reference sequence). V lost 5 bases and J lost 3; bases outside the gene matches: 8. Here the CDR3 reads CASSWGDRGHTGELFF. The CDR3 DNA reads as TGTGCCAGTAGTTGGGGCGACAGGGGTCACACCGGGGAGCTGTTTTTT.

The CDR3: CASSDRDRTYGNTIYF. For the CDR3, the DNA is TGTGCCAGCAGTGACCGGGATCGAACCTATGGAAACACCATATATTTT. V is TRBV28 and J is TRBJ1-3; no clear D gene. Trimming shortened V by 5 bases and J by 3 bases, and 17 bases separated the two germline ends. CDR3 length equals 16 residues. In germline, CDR1 is MDHEN, CDR2 SYDVKM.

The V call is TRBV28, the J call TRBJ1-3, with TRBD1 matching 7 bases. The junction had 11 bases not matched to a gene; V was cut back by 6 bases and J by 0 bases. This CDR3 is 17 amino acids long. Germline-derived CDR1 and CDR2 are MDHEN and SYDVKM. The CDR3 nucleotides read TGTGCCAGCAGAAATTCAGGGGGTGCCACCTCTGGAAACACCATATATTTT. It encodes CASRNSGGATSGNTIYF.

The chain joins TRBV2 to TRBJ1-5; 7 nucleotides agree with TRBD1. The germline V gene encodes CDR1 SNHLY and CDR2 FYNNEI. The V segment lost 7 bases and the J segment 3 bases; nucleotides outside the gene matches: 9. CDR3 length equals 15 residues. The chain's CDR3 is CASTQTGVFNQPQHF. As DNA, the CDR3 is TGTGCCAGCACCCAAACAGGGGTCTTCAATCAGCCCCAGCATTTT.

The V call is TRBV7-9, the J call TRBJ2-7; D is perhaps TRBD2 (6 bases). V lost 3 bases, J lost 11 bases, and 17 bases lay in between. Germline V CDR1 and CDR2: SEHNR, FQNEAQ (reference sequence). This CDR3 contains 13 residues. The CDR3 nucleotides read TGTGCCAGCAGCTTGACCGGGGGTCGAGCTGAGTACTTC. As protein: CASSLTGGRAEYF.

The chain uses TRBV27 and TRBJ1-6; D might be TRBD1 (5 bases). The CDR3 has 15 amino acids. Germline CDR1 and CDR2: MNHEY and SMNVEV (reference sequence). V was cut by 4 bases and J by 2 bases, with 9 bases left in between. The CDR3 reads CASSSSTAYNSPLHF. The CDR3 DNA follows: TGTGCCAGCAGTTCATCGACAGCCTATAATTCACCCCTCCACTTT.

The CDR3 sequence: CASSPHGAGGPKNIQYF. The DNA of the CDR3 is TGTGCCAGCAGTCCCCATGGGGCAGGGGGCCCCAAAAACATTCAGTACTTC. The chain has TRBV28 and TRBJ2-4, with 8 bases that match TRBD1. The CDR3 covers 17 residues. Trimming took 5 bases from V and 2 from J; bases not matched to a gene: 11. CDR1 and CDR2 from the germline V gene are MDHEN and SYDVKM.

The chain recombines TRBV27 with TRBJ2-7; no clear D gene. Trimming pared 6 bases from V and 2 bases from J, leaving 11 bases between. The CDR3 extends over 13 amino acids. Germline values: CDR1 MNHEY, CDR2 SMNVEV (reference sequence). The CDR3, as DNA: TGTGCCAGCAGCGCTCAGGATACCTACGAGCAGTACTTC. Translation gives CASSAQDTYEQYF.

V usage is TRBV4-1 and J usage is TRBJ1-4; D gene uncertain. Germline CDR1 and CDR2: MGHRA and YSYEKL. There are 14 residues in the CDR3. Trimming left V 3 bases short and J 4 bases short, with 9 bases between. The CDR3 spells CASSQGGLNEKLFF. The CDR3, as DNA: TGCGCCAGCAGCCAGGGAGGCCTTAATGAAAAACTGTTTTTT.

V and J are TRBV4-2 and TRBJ2-5; D is possibly TRBD2 (5 bases). This CDR3 has 15 amino acids. V dropped 1 base and J dropped 1 base, with 10 bases sitting between them. Germline V gene data show CDR1 as LGHNA and CDR2 as YNFKEQ. This chain's CDR3 is CASSQARGSQETQYF. CDR3 sequence (DNA): TGTGCCAGCAGCCAAGCACGCGGGTCCCAAGAGACCCAGTACTTC.

This chain connects TRBV27 to TRBJ1-2, with TRBD1 matching 9 bases. The CDR3 has 15 residues. Trimming at V came to 2 bases and at J to 4 bases, leaving 5 bases not matched to a gene. The germline CDR1 and CDR2 sequences are MNHEY and SMNVEV (reference sequence). CDR3 coding DNA: TGTGCCAGCAGTTTAACCGGGACAGGGCCCTATGGCTACACCTTC. It codes for CASSLTGTGPYGYTF.

J is TRBJ2-1 and V is TRBV7-9; TRBD2 matches 7 bases. The length of the CDR3 is 15 residues. Trimming took 0 bases from V and 5 from J; bases not matched to a gene: 4. Germline-derived CDR1 and CDR2 are SEHNR and FQNEAQ (reference sequence). The CDR3 DNA reads as TGTGCCAGCAGCTTAGCACTAGCGCCGAACAATGAGCAGTTCTTC. As protein: CASSLALAPNNEQFF.

This chain uses TRBV27 with TRBJ2-4, with a tentative D call TRBD2 (5 bases). Between the trimmed V and J ends, which lost 0 bases and 2 bases, there was a span of 11 bases. Per germline, CDR1 MNHEY and CDR2 SMNVEV (reference sequence). The CDR3 spans 16 residues. CDR3 DNA: TGTGCCAGCAGTTTATCAGGAGGCGGGTCCAAAAACATTCAGTACTTC. This gives the protein CASSLSGGGSKNIQYF.

The chain joins TRBV9 to TRBJ2-1, with 8 bases lining up with TRBD2. CDR1 SGDLS and CDR2 YYNGEE come from the germline V gene. This CDR3 has 15 amino acids. V lost 0 bases, J lost 4 bases, and 3 bases stayed unmatched. Here the CDR3 reads CASSVAAGVYNEQFF. As DNA, the CDR3 is TGTGCCAGCAGCGTAGCAGCGGGAGTATACAATGAGCAGTTCTTC.